The 25 T cell receptor beta chains in this list originate from one sample, sequenced in a study of T cell repertoires in cytomegalovirus infection. These receptors' antigens are unknown. Each CDR3 protein is one row after TCRdb ran MiXCR on the reads. The data show some 500,000 distinct CDR3 sequences, 25% to 35% seen once. Here the sequenced sample was cultured PBMCs, taken from culture after CMV antigen stimulation. These receptors all stem from a human donor in good health (CMV status not recorded). Some clones in this sample may be carry-over from other donors' samples.

A few counts support this clonotype. This chain uses TRBV19 with TRBJ1-1, with no clear D. Trimming removed 3 bases from V and 0 bases from J, with 8 bases in between. The CDR3 spans 14 residues. The germline V gene encodes CDR1 LNHDA and CDR2 SQIVND (reference sequence). CDR3 in amino acids: CASSIGRLNTEAFF. In DNA form, the CDR3 reads TGTGCCAGTAGTATTGGGCGGCTGAACACTGAAGCTTTCTTT.

The rearrangement joins TRBV20-1 to TRBJ2-1, with TRBD2 matching over 9 bases. The ends lost 5 bases at V and 6 bases at J; junction bases unmatched: 11. There are 15 residues in the CDR3. The germline V gene has CDR1 DFQATT and CDR2 SNEGSKA (reference sequence). The CDR3 reads CSAPRSGRRSNEQFF. DNA for the CDR3: TGCAGTGCTCCCCGTAGCGGGAGAAGGAGCAATGAGCAGTTCTTC.

This clonotype showed up just a few times. The CDR3 here is CASSAPGLGAYEQYF. The CDR3 bases are TGTGCCAGCAGCGCCCCGGGACTAGGGGCCTACGAGCAGTACTTC. The rearrangement uses TRBV6-2 or TRBV6-3 and TRBJ2-7; 8 nucleotides line up with TRBD2. CDR3 length: 15 amino acids. Germline CDR1 MNHEY, CDR2 SVGEGT. Trimming took 6 bases from V and 2 from J; bases not matched to a gene: 9.

The sample holds a few counts of this clonotype. This sequence joins TRBV10-3 and TRBJ2-3, with 12 bases fitting TRBD2. The CDR3 runs to 17 residues. Germline V gene data show CDR1 as ENHRY and CDR2 as SYGVKD. Losses at the gene ends were 3 bases for V and 5 bases for J; bases not matched to a gene: 9. CDR3 sequence: CAISEMERGLAGDTQYF. DNA of the CDR3: TGTGCCATCAGTGAAATGGAGCGGGGACTAGCGGGAGATACGCAGTATTTT.

This clonotype turned up a few times. V is TRBV7-2 and J is TRBJ2-7; the match to TRBD1 covers 11 bases. The germline V gene has CDR1 SGHTA and CDR2 FQGNSA. CDR3 length: 15 amino acids. The junction had 8 bases not matched to a gene; V was cut back by 6 bases and J by 4 bases. In DNA, the CDR3 is TGTGCCAGCAGACCAGGACAGGGGGCGGTTTACGAGCAGTACTTC. Amino acids: CASRPGQGAVYEQYF.

The V call is TRBV28, the J call TRBJ2-1, with D uncertain. The germline V and J ends were trimmed by 6 bases and 9 bases, with 9 bases remaining between them. Germline CDR1 is MDHEN and CDR2 is SYDVKM. This CDR3 has 11 amino acids. The CDR3 DNA is TGTGCCAGCAGCCGAGTGCGTGAGCAGTTCTTC. It yields the protein CASSRVREQFF.

The rearrangement uses TRBV6-1 and TRBJ2-4, with 11 positions matching TRBD2. Trimming at V came to 7 bases and at J to 8 bases, leaving 4 bases not matched to a gene. Germline CDR1 reads MNHNS; CDR2 reads SASEGT. The CDR3 spans 13 residues. CDR3 region: CASNLAGGDIQYF. CDR3 DNA sequence: TGTGCCAGCAACCTAGCGGGAGGTGACATTCAGTACTTC.

This clonotype came up a few times. The gene calls are TRBV12-5 and TRBJ2-2; D unresolved. Germline CDR1 is LGHNT and CDR2 is FRNRAP. CDR3 length: 16 residues. V dropped 0 bases and J dropped 5 bases, with 13 bases sitting between them. The CDR3 loop reads CASGLVRSIRTGELFF. DNA of the CDR3: TGTGCTAGTGGTTTGGTAAGGTCAATCCGGACCGGGGAGCTGTTTTTT.

This sequence joins TRBV29-1 and TRBJ2-7; D gene unclear. Germline V CDR1 and CDR2: SQVTM, ANQGSEA. CDR3 length equals 11 residues. V lost 4 bases, J lost 4 bases, and 8 bases lay in between. The CDR3 spells CSVAIGYEQYF. The CDR3 nucleotides read TGCAGCGTTGCAATAGGTTACGAGCAGTACTTC.

This clonotype was seen a few times. This chain uses TRBV30 with TRBJ1-1, with unresolved D. The CDR3 contains 13 residues. The germline V gene has CDR1 GTSNPN and CDR2 SVGIG (reference sequence). Trimming removed 0 bases at V and 0 bases at J, with 5 bases between. CDR3 DNA sequence: TGTGCCTGGAGTGTCCGGTTGAACACTGAAGCTTTCTTT. Amino acids: CAWSVRLNTEAFF.

This clonotype was counted once. The genes are TRBV29-1 and TRBJ1-3; D is uncertain. V was pared by 0 bases and J by 0 bases, with 6 bases between. CDR1 and CDR2 from the germline V gene are SQVTM and ANQGSEA. The length of the CDR3 is 14 residues. The CDR3 here is CSVEDLPSGNTIYF. The CDR3 DNA is TGCAGCGTTGAAGATCTGCCCTCTGGAAACACCATATATTTT.

The chain is built from TRBV20-1 and TRBJ2-4; 13 bases agree with TRBD2. With 0 bases clipped from V and 0 bases from J, the junction kept 5 bases outside the gene matches. This CDR3 has 18 residues. Looked up from germline, CDR1 is DFQATT and CDR2 is SNEGSKA (reference sequence). CDR3 sequence: CSAREPGLAGLAKNIQYF. CDR3 in DNA: TGCAGTGCTAGAGAGCCGGGACTAGCGGGGTTAGCCAAAAACATTCAGTACTTC.

This clonotype was counted between two and nine times. The chain is built from TRBV4-1 and TRBJ1-5, with D maybe TRBD1 (6 bases). This CDR3 region has 16 residues. Trimming removed 4 bases at V and 3 bases at J, with 16 bases between. Germline CDR1 MGHRA, CDR2 YSYEKL. CDR3 in DNA: TGCGCCAGCAGCCCCCTGACAGGAATGGACAATCAGCCCCAGCATTTT. It encodes CASSPLTGMDNQPQHF.

This clonotype occurred many times. The V and J genes are TRBV6-2 or TRBV6-3 and TRBJ1-1, with no clear D. The V gene's germline CDR1 is MNHEY and CDR2 SVGEGT. This CDR3 is built from 13 residues. Trimming left V 6 bases short and J 3 bases short, with 11 bases between. The CDR3 DNA follows: TGTGCCAGCAGCCCCGGGCGATACACTGAAGCTTTCTTT. It translates to CASSPGRYTEAFF.

The rearrangement links TRBV5-1 to TRBJ2-2; D is unresolved. CDR3 size: 14 residues. V lost 0 bases to trimming and J lost 6 bases, with 9 bases between them. Germline V gene sequence: CDR1 SGHRS, CDR2 YFSETQ. This CDR3 is CASSLVSGAGELFF. The DNA of the CDR3 is TGCGCCAGCAGCTTGGTATCTGGGGCCGGGGAGCTGTTTTTT.

This clonotype was found a few times. This chain joins TRBV4-3 and TRBJ1-1; D is undetermined. Germline CDR1 LGHNA, CDR2 YSLEER. The germline V and J ends were trimmed by 3 bases and 7 bases, with 9 bases remaining between them. The CDR3 is 12 residues long. This CDR3 is CASSQEDGEAFF. The CDR3 nucleotides read TGCGCCAGCAGCCAGGAGGACGGTGAAGCTTTCTTT.

V is TRBV12-3 or TRBV12-4 and J is TRBJ1-1; TRBD1 aligns across 7 bases. This CDR3 comprises 13 residues. Trimming removed 6 bases from V and 12 bases from J; junction bases left unmatched: 13. The DNA for the CDR3 is TGTGCCAGCAGCCCCAGGGGACAGTCTAAAACTTTCTTT. Amino acids: CASSPRGQSKTFF.

This clonotype appeared a few times. The chain joins TRBV28 to TRBJ2-7, with D unclear. Germline V CDR1 and CDR2: MDHEN, SYDVKM. Trimming shortened V by 8 bases and J by 3 bases, and 8 bases separated the two germline ends. The CDR3 contains 11 residues. In nucleotides, the CDR3 is TGTGCCAGCGGTCCCCGCTACGAGCAGTACTTC. Its protein is CASGPRYEQYF.

The rearrangement links TRBV20-1 to TRBJ2-7; tentatively, D is TRBD1 (5 bases). V shed 5 bases and J shed 3 bases, with 14 bases lying between them. CDR3 size: 13 residues. Germline CDR1 is DFQATT and CDR2 is SNEGSKA (reference sequence). CDR3 DNA: TGCAGTGCTCCACGAGACAGTCGCTACGAGCAGTACTTC. It is translated as CSAPRDSRYEQYF.

In this sample, this clonotype turned up a few times. The chain links TRBV2 to TRBJ2-3, with 9 bases matching TRBD2. Germline V CDR1 and CDR2: SNHLY, FYNNEI. With V trimmed by 6 bases and J by 4 bases, 8 bases remained unmatched. CDR3 size: 15 residues. The CDR3 protein is CASRPGLAESDTQYF. CDR3 sequence (DNA): TGTGCCAGCAGACCGGGACTAGCAGAATCAGATACGCAGTATTTT.

The chain is built from TRBV20-1 and TRBJ1-5; no reliable D call. Trimming removed 5 bases from V and 4 bases from J, with 6 bases in between. This CDR3 comprises 11 residues. CDR1 and CDR2 (germline): DFQATT, SNEGSKA (reference sequence). The CDR3 coding sequence is TGCAGTGCTTTAGGAAATCAGCCCCAGCATTTT. Protein product: CSALGNQPQHF.

This chain links TRBV7-2 with TRBJ1-2; the D gene is possibly TRBD1 (5 bases). The V gene lost 1 base and the J gene lost 7 bases, with 13 bases spanning the gap. The CDR3 has 14 residues. The germline gives CDR1 SGHTA, CDR2 FQGNSA. CDR3 in amino acids: CASSLEAGRRGYTF. The CDR3 nucleotides read TGTGCCAGCAGCTTAGAGGCAGGGAGGCGTGGCTACACCTTC.

The gene calls are TRBV28 and TRBJ1-1, with unresolved D. V gave up 7 bases and J gave up 4 bases, with 16 bases separating them. The CDR3 extends over 14 amino acids. Germline CDR1 MDHEN, CDR2 SYDVKM. CDR3 in DNA: TGTGCCAGCATCGTCACGGGGAGGGCCACTGAAGCTTTCTTT. Translating gives CASIVTGRATEAFF.

The chain employs TRBV7-9 and TRBJ2-7; D may be TRBD2 (5 bases). Germline V gene lookup returns CDR1 SEHNR and CDR2 FQNEAQ (reference sequence). V lost 4 bases to trimming and J lost 0 bases, with 13 bases between them. CDR3 length: 15 residues. CDR3 DNA sequence: TGTGCCAGCAGCTCCTCTTTGCGGGTCTCCTACGAGCAGTACTTC. Translation: CASSSSLRVSYEQYF.

CDR3 residues: CASGRDRAYEQYV. The CDR3 DNA reads as TGTGCCAGCGGCCGGGACAGAGCCTACGAGCAGTACGTC. The rearrangement uses TRBV6-1 and TRBJ2-7; 7 nucleotides match TRBD1. Looked up from germline, CDR1 is MNHNS and CDR2 is SASEGT. The CDR3 covers 13 residues. Losses at the gene ends were 8 bases for V and 2 bases for J; bases not matched to a gene: 6.